These T cell receptor beta chains were read from a single sample in a study of blood T cell repertoires in COVID-19. Assay: immunoSEQ multiplex PCR; the TCRdb copy retains only in-frame clones and omits some. The sample records fewer than 450,000 clones, more than 75% being singletons. Sequencing was done on a sample of PBMCs or T cells enriched from blood (not recorded which). All receptors derive from a woman aged 18-30 years who had recovered from COVID-19. Both conserved end residues are trimmed from each CDR3. Only some rows state a clone size, as once, few, many or a class for expanded clones.

V	J	size	CDR3
TRBV4-1	TRBJ2-7	NA	ASSQVLGQPSYEQY
TRBV7-8	TRBJ2-2	NA	ASSLAGGTYTGELF
TRBV4-2	TRBJ2-3	NA	ASSQGIASGVDTQY
TRBV5-1	TRBJ2-1	NA	ASSLGLAGGPLNEQF
TRBV21-1	TRBJ1-1	NA	ASSKALRGTGLDYEAF
TRBV7-2	TRBJ1-2	NA	ASSQRRDEGLGNGYT
TRBV20-1	TRBJ2-4	once	SASETGLAKNIQY
TRBV6-5	TRBJ1-4	NA	ASSRQGAEREKLF
TRBV11-2	TRBJ2-7	once	ASSHRFYEQY
TRBV6-5	TRBJ1-2	NA	ASSYPTGHYGYT
TRBV9	TRBJ2-1	NA	ASSASSGGVYEQF
TRBV29-1	TRBJ2-5	NA	SGRRGRAVQETQY
TRBV12-5	TRBJ1-2	NA	ASGLDNGWGTDGYT
TRBV4-2	TRBJ1-2	once	ASSHEGTYT
TRBV10-3	TRBJ2-1	NA	AISESGLAGANEQF
TRBV29-1	TRBJ2-3	once	SVVGGGGTDTQY
TRBV5-8	TRBJ2-1	NA	ASSLHRDYNEQF
TRBV2	TRBJ2-7	NA	ASSGTTTYEQY
TRBV23-1	TRBJ2-3	NA	ASSHSRTGHRLRGDTQY
TRBV3-1/TRBV3-2	TRBJ1-2	NA	ASSQAGGGYGYT
TRBV28	TRBJ2-5	NA	ASSIPDRATETQY